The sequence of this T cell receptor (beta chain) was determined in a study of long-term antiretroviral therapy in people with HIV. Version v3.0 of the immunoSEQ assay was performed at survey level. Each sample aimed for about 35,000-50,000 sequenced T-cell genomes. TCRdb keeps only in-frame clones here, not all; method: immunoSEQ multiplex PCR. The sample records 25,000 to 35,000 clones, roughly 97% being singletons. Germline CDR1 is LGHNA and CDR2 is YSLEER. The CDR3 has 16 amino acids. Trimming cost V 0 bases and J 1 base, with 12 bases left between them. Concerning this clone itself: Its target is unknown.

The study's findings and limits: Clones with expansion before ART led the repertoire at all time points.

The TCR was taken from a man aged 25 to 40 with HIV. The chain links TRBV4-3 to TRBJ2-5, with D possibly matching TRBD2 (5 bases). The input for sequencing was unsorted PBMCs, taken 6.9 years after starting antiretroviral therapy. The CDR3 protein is CASSQDPASLQETQYF. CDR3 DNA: TGCGCCAGCAGCCAAGACCCCGCTAGCCTCCAAGAGACCCAGTACTTC.